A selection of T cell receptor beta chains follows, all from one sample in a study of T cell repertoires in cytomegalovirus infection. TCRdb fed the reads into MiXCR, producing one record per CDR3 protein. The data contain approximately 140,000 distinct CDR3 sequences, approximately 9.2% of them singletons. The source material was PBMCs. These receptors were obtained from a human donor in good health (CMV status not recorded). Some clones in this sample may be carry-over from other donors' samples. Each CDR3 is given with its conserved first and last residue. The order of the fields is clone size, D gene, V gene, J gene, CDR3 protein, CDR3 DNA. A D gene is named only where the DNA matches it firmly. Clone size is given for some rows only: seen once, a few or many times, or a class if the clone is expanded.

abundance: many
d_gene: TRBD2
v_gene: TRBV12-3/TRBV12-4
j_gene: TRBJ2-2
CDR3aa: CASKLAGDTGELFF
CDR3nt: TGTGCCAGCAAACTAGCGGGAGACACCGGGGAGCTGTTTTTT

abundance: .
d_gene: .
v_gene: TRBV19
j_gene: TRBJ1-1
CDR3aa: CASSPIRAANTEAFF
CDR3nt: TGTGCCAGTAGCCCAATTAGGGCAGCGAACACTGAAGCTTTCTTT

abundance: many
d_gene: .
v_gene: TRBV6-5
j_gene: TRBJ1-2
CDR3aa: CASSSLGGIYGYTF
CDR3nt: TGTGCCAGCAGTTCCCTCGGCGGCATCTATGGCTACACCTTC

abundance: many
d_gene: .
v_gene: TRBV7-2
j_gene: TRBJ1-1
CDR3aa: CASSLMGYENTEAFF
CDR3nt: TGTGCCAGCAGCTTGATGGGGTATGAGAACACTGAAGCTTTCTTT

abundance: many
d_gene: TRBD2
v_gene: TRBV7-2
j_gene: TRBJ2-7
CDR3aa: CASSLFLAGGPYEQYF
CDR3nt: TGTGCCAGCAGCTTATTCCTAGCGGGGGGCCCCTACGAGCAGTACTTC

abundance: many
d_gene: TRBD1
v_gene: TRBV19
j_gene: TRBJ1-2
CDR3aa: CASSPDRGRGYTF
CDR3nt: TGTGCCAGTAGCCCGGACAGGGGGAGAGGCTACACCTTC

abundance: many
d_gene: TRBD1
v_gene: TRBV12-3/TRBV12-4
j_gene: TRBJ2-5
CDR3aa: CASSLSPRFGQGVQETQYF
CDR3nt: TGTGCCAGCAGTTTATCTCCACGTTTCGGACAGGGAGTCCAAGAGACCCAGTACTTC

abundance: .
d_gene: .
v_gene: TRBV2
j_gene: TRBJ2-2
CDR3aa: CASSTDRFNTGELFF
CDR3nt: TGTGCCAGCAGTACGGACAGATTTAACACCGGGGAGCTGTTTTTT

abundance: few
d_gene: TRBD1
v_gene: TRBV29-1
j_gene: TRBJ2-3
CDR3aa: CSVAGTVQYF
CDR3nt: TGCAGCGTCGCCGGGACAGTTCAGTATTTT

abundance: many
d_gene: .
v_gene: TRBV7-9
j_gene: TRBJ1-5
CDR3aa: CASSHGDVLPRPQHF
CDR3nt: TGTGCCAGCAGCCATGGGGACGTACTTCCTCGGCCCCAGCATTTT

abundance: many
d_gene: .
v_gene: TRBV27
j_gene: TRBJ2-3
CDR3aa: CASSLLAIPTDTQYF
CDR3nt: TGTGCCAGCAGTTTACTTGCGATCCCCACAGATACGCAGTATTTT

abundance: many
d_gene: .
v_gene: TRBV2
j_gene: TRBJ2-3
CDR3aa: CASSVGTSTDTQYF
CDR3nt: TGTGCCAGCAGTGTTGGGACTAGCACAGATACGCAGTATTTT

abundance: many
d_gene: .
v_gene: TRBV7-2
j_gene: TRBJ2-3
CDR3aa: CASSRPTPDTQYF
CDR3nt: TGTGCCAGCAGCCGTCCAACCCCAGATACGCAGTATTTT

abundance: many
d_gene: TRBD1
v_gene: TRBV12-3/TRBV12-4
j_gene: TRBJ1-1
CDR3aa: CASRQGTEAFF
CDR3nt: TGTGCCAGCAGACAGGGGACTGAAGCTTTCTTT

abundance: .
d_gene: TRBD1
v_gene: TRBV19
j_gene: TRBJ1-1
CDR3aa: CATGQPPGSEAFF
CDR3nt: TGTGCAACGGGACAGCCTCCCGGTTCTGAAGCTTTCTTT

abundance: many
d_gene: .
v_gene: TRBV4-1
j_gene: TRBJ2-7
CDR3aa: CASSQEEGVHEQYF
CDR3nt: TGCGCCAGCAGCCAAGAAGAGGGGGTACACGAGCAGTACTTC

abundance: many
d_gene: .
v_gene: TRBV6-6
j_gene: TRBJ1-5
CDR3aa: CASSYSIGKKAPDQPQHF
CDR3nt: TGTGCCAGCAGTTACTCGATAGGGAAAAAGGCACCGGACCAGCCCCAGCATTTT

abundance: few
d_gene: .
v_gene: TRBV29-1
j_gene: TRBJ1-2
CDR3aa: CSVVWGANPSNYGYTF
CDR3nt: TGCAGCGTTGTATGGGGGGCGAACCCTTCTAACTATGGCTACACCTTC

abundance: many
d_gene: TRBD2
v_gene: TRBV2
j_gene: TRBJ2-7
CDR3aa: CASRAYSGGPAYEQYF
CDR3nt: TGTGCCAGCAGGGCCTATAGCGGGGGGCCCGCCTACGAGCAGTACTTC

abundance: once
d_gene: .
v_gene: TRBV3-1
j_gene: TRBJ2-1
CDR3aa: CASSQDGVNNEQFF
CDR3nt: TGTGCCAGCAGCCAAGATGGCGTTAACAATGAGCAGTTCTTC

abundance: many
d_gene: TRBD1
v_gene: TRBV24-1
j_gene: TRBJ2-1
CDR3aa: CATSGWDSSSYNEQFF
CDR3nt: TGTGCCACCAGTGGTTGGGACAGCTCCTCCTACAATGAGCAGTTCTTC

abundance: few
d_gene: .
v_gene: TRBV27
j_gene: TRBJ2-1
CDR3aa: CASRTRVGLVGNEQFF
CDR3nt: TGTGCCAGCAGAACACGCGTGGGGCTGGTGGGCAATGAGCAGTTCTTC

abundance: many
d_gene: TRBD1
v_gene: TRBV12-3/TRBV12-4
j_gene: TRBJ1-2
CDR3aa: CATSGQTNYGYTF
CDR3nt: TGTGCCACCTCGGGACAGACTAACTATGGCTACACCTTC

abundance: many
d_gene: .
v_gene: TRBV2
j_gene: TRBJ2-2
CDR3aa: CASRIGGTGELFF
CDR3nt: TGTGCCAGCAGAATAGGGGGCACCGGGGAGCTGTTTTTT

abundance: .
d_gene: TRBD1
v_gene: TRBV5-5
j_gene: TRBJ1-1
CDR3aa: CASSGQGQRNTEAFF
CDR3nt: TGTGCCAGCAGCGGACAGGGGCAACGGAACACTGAAGCTTTCTTT

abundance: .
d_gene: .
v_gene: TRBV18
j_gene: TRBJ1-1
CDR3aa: CASSPNNGNTEAFF
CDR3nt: TGTGCCAGCTCACCGAACAACGGGAACACTGAAGCTTTCTTT

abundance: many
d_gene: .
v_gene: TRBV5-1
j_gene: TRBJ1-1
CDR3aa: CASSLSGLAEAFF
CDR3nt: TGCGCCAGCAGCTTATCAGGGTTGGCTGAAGCTTTCTTT

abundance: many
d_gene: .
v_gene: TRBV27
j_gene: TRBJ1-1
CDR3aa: CASSFWDGTEAFF
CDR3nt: TGTGCCAGCAGTTTTTGGGACGGGACTGAAGCTTTCTTT

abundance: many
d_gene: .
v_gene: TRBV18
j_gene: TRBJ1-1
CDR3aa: CASSPPFGKRTEAFF
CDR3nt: TGTGCCAGCTCACCACCGTTTGGAAAACGTACTGAAGCTTTCTTT

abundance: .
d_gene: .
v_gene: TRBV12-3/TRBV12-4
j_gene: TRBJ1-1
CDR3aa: CASSLPRGTEAFF
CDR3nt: TGTGCCAGCAGTTTGCCCCGGGGCACTGAAGCTTTCTTT

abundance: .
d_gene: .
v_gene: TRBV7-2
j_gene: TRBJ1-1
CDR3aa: CASSLKRGNTEAFF
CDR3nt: TGTGCCAGCAGCTTAAAACGGGGGAACACTGAAGCTTTCTTT

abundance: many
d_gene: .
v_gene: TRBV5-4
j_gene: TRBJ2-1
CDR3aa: CASFGGPISYNEQFF
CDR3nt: TGTGCCAGCTTTGGGGGGCCAATCTCCTACAATGAGCAGTTCTTC

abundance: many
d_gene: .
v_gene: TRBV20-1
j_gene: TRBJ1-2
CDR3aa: CSAREGNTLDYGYTF
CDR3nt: TGCAGTGCTAGAGAAGGGAACACCTTGGACTATGGCTACACCTTC

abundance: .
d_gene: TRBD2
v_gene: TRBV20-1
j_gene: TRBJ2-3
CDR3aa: CSARGAGGLIDTQYF
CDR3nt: TGCAGTGCTCGAGGAGCGGGAGGGTTGATAGATACGCAGTATTTT

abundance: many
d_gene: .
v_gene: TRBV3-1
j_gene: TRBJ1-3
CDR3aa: CASSNRDTQVGNTIYF
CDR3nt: TGTGCCAGCAGCAACCGGGACACTCAGGTGGGAAACACCATATATTTT

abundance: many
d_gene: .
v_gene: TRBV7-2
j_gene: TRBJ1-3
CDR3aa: CASSLASSGNTIYF
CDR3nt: TGTGCCAGCAGCTTAGCGTCCTCTGGAAACACCATATATTTT

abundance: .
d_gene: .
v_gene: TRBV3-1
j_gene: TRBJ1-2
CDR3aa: CASSLSGERGNTF
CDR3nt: TGTGCCAGCAGCCTATCAGGGGAGAGGGGCAACACCTTC

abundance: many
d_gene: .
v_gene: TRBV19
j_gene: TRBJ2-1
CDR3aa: CASSYGLGNEQFF
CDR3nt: TGTGCCAGTTCCTATGGTCTTGGCAATGAGCAGTTCTTC

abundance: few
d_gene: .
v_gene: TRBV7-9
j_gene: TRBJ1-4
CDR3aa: CASSGGTDENEKLFF
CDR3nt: TGTGCCAGCAGCGGAGGGACGGACGAGAATGAAAAACTGTTTTTT

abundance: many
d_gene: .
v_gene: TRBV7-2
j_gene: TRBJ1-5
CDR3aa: CASSPPTGGPMGPQHF
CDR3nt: TGTGCCAGCAGCCCTCCGACCGGGGGGCCTATGGGGCCCCAGCATTTT

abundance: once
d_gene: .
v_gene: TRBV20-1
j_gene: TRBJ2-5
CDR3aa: CSANGREPLEETQYF
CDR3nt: TGCAGTGCTAATGGCCGGGAGCCCTTGGAAGAGACCCAGTACTTC

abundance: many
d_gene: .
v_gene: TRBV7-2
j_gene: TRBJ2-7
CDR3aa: CASSLTIGTSYEQYF
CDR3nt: TGTGCCAGCAGCTTAACAATAGGGACATCCTACGAGCAGTACTTC

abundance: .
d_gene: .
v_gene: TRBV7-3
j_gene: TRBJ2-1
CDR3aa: CASSWSGTNYNEQFF
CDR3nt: TGTGCCAGCAGCTGGTCAGGGACAAATTACAATGAGCAGTTCTTC

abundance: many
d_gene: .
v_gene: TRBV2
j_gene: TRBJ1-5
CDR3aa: CASTGDLRDQPQHF
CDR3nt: TGTGCCAGCACAGGAGACCTACGTGATCAGCCCCAGCATTTT

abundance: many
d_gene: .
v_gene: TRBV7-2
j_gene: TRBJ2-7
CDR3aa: CASSLGVPVSYEQYF
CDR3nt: TGTGCCAGCAGCTTAGGGGTTCCGGTCTCCTACGAGCAGTACTTC

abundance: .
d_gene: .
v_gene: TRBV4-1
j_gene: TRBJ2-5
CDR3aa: CASSQGLGMQETQYF
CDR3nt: TGCGCCAGCAGCCAAGGGCTGGGTATGCAAGAGACCCAGTACTTC

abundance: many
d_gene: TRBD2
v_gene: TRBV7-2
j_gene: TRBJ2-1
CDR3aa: CASSPGLAGWMVYNEQFF
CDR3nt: TGTGCCAGCAGCCCGGGACTAGCGGGCTGGATGGTTTACAATGAGCAGTTCTTC

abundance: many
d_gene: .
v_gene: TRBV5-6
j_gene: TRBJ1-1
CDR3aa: CASSFRAGGDEAFF
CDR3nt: TGTGCCAGCAGCTTTCGGGCCGGAGGGGATGAAGCTTTCTTT

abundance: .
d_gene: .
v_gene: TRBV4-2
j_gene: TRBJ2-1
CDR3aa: CASSQDNLALNEQFF
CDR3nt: TGTGCCAGCAGCCAAGATAACCTAGCACTCAATGAGCAGTTCTTC